This entry describes one TCR beta chain. Its specificity is unknown. The source of the sample is a study of beta chain features in type 1 diabetes. Overall study: All samples together contributed 90 million to 130 million sorted cells for examination.

Post-sort purity exceeded 95% for all sorted populations. Every isolated RNA sample was fully reverse transcribed, so sequencing captured expressed TCRB transcripts. The protocol was immunoSEQ multiplex PCR, while the TCRdb copy is restricted to in-frame clones and leaves out a portion. The data hold roughly 250,000 clones, with around 9.6% observed a single time. This CDR3 region has 14 residues. After removal of 3 bases from V and 0 bases from J, the junction contained 2 bases not matched to a gene. Germline V gene sequence: CDR1 SGHNT, CDR2 YYREEE (reference sequence). General observations from the study: In all four CD4+ subsets, TCRB CDR3 length was significantly, moderately reduced in type 1 diabetes. Resolution of whether HLA type affects TCRB rearrangement was not achieved here.

The TCR originated in a young woman in good health. The chain combines TRBV5-4 with TRBJ2-5, with 7 nucleotides matching TRBD1. The sample consisted of naive CD4+ T cells from blood. The CDR3 DNA is TGTGCCAGCAGCTGGGGACAGAACCAAGAGACCCAGTACTTC. Translation: CASSWGQNQETQYF.